These 14 T cell receptor beta chains were sequenced from one sample in a study of T cell repertoires in cytomegalovirus infection. TCRdb used MiXCR to reprocess the reads, holding one entry per CDR3 protein. The data show roughly 180,000 distinct CDR3 sequences, with about 20% seen just once and more than 25% held by the top ten. These receptors' targets are unknown. The sequences come from CD8+ T cells from cultured PBMCs, collected from culture after CMV antigen stimulation. The receptors were gathered from a human donor in good health (CMV status not recorded). Some clones in this sample may be carry-over from other donors' samples.

This clonotype was found a few times. The V call is TRBV29-1, the J call TRBJ1-1, with 8 positions matching TRBD1. The J segment lost 5 bases and the V segment lost 5 bases, leaving 7 bases of the junction unmatched. Germline loops: CDR1 SQVTM, CDR2 ANQGSEA. The CDR3 runs 13 residues. The CDR3 nucleotides are TGCAGCGTTATACGGACAGGGAGTACTGAAGCTTTCTTT. This gives the protein CSVIRTGSTEAFF.

V is TRBV6-2 or TRBV6-3 and J is TRBJ2-1; maybe TRBD2 (5 bases). Germline loops: CDR1 MNHEY, CDR2 SVGEGT. The CDR3 length is 14 residues. V was cut by 2 bases and J by 8 bases, with 13 bases left in between. CDR3 DNA: TGTGCCAGCAGTTACCCGATGAAGAGGGATGAGCAGTTCTTC. This encodes CASSYPMKRDEQFF.

This chain links TRBV6-1 with TRBJ2-3, with D perhaps TRBD2 (6 bases). The CDR3 length is 18 residues. V lost 8 bases and J lost 5, with 29 bases in between. CDR1 is MNHNS and CDR2 is SASEGT in the germline V gene. The CDR3 reads CASLPEGELPLGGDTQYF. The CDR3 DNA follows: TGTGCCAGCCTTCCCGAGGGAGAGCTCCCACTCGGGGGAGATACGCAGTATTTT.

V is TRBV9 and J is TRBJ2-3, with 8 bases matching TRBD2. The germline V gene has CDR1 SGDLS and CDR2 YYNGEE. J was trimmed by 0 bases and V by 0 bases; bases with no gene match: 9. The length of the CDR3 is 18 residues. The CDR3 protein is CASSVGAGGPSSTDTQYF. As DNA, the CDR3 is TGTGCCAGCAGCGTAGGGGCGGGGGGACCATCTAGCACAGATACGCAGTATTTT. Full variable domain (remainder filled in from reference TRBV9 and TRBJ2-3): DSGVTQTPKHLITATGQRVTLRCSPRSGDLSVYWYQQSLDQGLQFLIQYYNGEERAKGNILERFSAQQFPDLHSELNLSSLELGDSALYFCASSVGAGGPSSTDTQYFGPGTRLTVL.

The table lists this clonotype with a few counts. The chain uses TRBV10-2 and TRBJ2-1; D call uncertain. Germline values: CDR1 WSHSY, CDR2 SAAADI. V was shortened by 8 bases and J by 0 bases, with 14 bases between the two germline ends. The CDR3 loop spans 15 amino acids. Here the CDR3 reads CASGDPAFSYNEQFF. Written as DNA, the CDR3 is TGCGCCAGCGGAGATCCGGCGTTCTCCTACAATGAGCAGTTCTTC.

The sample holds one count of this clonotype. At one of its ends the junction is not consistent with the germline gene, which may arise from a read error. J is TRBJ2-6 and V is TRBV6-2 or TRBV6-3; D perhaps matches TRBD1 (6 bases). Germline CDR1 MNHEY, CDR2 SVGEGT. This CDR3 is 17 amino acids long. The CDR3 bases are TGTGCCAGCAGTTACCTGGGGGCCTCTACTGGGGCCAACGGCCTGACTTTC. It translates to CASSYLGASTGANGLTF.

The chain uses TRBV7-9 and TRBJ2-6; tentative D call: TRBD2 (5 bases). The CDR3 runs 15 residues. The germline V gene encodes CDR1 SEHNR and CDR2 FQNEAQ (reference sequence). V was clipped by 3 bases and J by 1 base, with 7 bases between them. The CDR3 loop reads CASSLRDSGANVLTF. The CDR3 nucleotides are TGTGCCAGCAGCTTGAGGGATTCTGGGGCCAACGTCCTGACTTTC. Complete variable domain (other parts from reference TRBV7-9 and TRBJ2-6): DTGVSQNPRHKITKRGQNVTFRCDPISEHNRLYWYRQTLGQGPEFLTYFQNEAQLEKSRLLSDRFSAERPKGSFSTLEIQRTEQGDSAMYLCASSLRDSGANVLTFGAGSRLTVL.

This clonotype was counted between two and nine times. This chain connects TRBV28 to TRBJ2-1; 9 bases are shared with TRBD2. The V and J ends lost 2 bases and 7 bases, in that order; junction bases with no gene match: 12. The CDR3 contains 17 residues. The V gene's germline CDR1 is MDHEN and CDR2 SYDVKM. The CDR3 DNA reads TGTGCCAGCAGTTTAGGGACCGGGACTAGCTATCGAAATGAGCAGTTCTTC. Translated: CASSLGTGTSYRNEQFF.

This chain connects TRBV6-6 to TRBJ1-1; possible D gene TRBD1, 5 bases. CDR1 and CDR2 (germline): MNHNY, SVGAGI (reference sequence). CDR3 length equals 15 residues. The germline V and J ends were trimmed by 2 bases and 5 bases, with 15 bases remaining between them. The CDR3: CASSYLTTKGTEAFF. As DNA, the CDR3 is TGTGCCAGCAGTTACCTTACAACGAAGGGGACTGAAGCTTTCTTT.

This clonotype was seen many times. V and J are TRBV4-1 and TRBJ2-2; the D call may be TRBD1 or TRBD2 (5 bases each). CDR3 size: 13 residues. Germline CDR1 reads MGHRA; CDR2 reads YSYEKL. The V end lost 5 bases, the J end lost 5 bases, and 9 bases lay between the germline ends. The CDR3 is CASSLGTTGELFF. The CDR3 DNA is TGCGCCAGCAGCTTAGGGACGACCGGGGAGCTGTTTTTT.

This clonotype has a handful of counts. The chain couples TRBV4-1 to TRBJ2-1; weak D call: TRBD1 (6 bases). Trimming shortened V by 6 bases and J by 4 bases, and 13 bases separated the two germline ends. This CDR3 comprises 14 residues. The germline gives CDR1 MGHRA, CDR2 YSYEKL. The CDR3 loop reads CASRGAGAYNEQFF. CDR3 DNA sequence: TGCGCCAGCAGGGGGGCAGGGGCATACAATGAGCAGTTCTTC.

The chain has TRBV7-8 and TRBJ1-5, with D perhaps matching TRBD1 (6 bases). Germline loops: CDR1 SGHVS, CDR2 FQNEAQ. V was trimmed by 5 bases and J by 4 bases, leaving 18 bases between them. This CDR3 contains 16 residues. The CDR3 DNA follows: TGTGCCAGCAGCCCCTGGGGGCAGAGAGATAATCAGCCCCAGCATTTT. Translated: CASSPWGQRDNQPQHF.

V usage is TRBV4-1 and J usage is TRBJ1-2; 8 nucleotides align to TRBD1. From germline, CDR1 is MGHRA and CDR2 YSYEKL. There are 18 residues in the CDR3. V lost 1 base to trimming and J lost 4 bases; unmatched junction nucleotides: 14. CDR3 bases: TGCGCCAGCAGCCAAGTTGGAGTGGGGGACAGGAGTAGCTATGGCTACACCTTC. Its translation: CASSQVGVGDRSSYGYTF.

The chain carries TRBV7-9 and TRBJ2-1; D not certain. CDR1 SEHNR and CDR2 FQNEAQ come from the germline V gene (reference sequence). The ends were cut back, 1 base at V and 5 bases at J, with 9 bases in the middle. CDR3 size: 14 residues. The CDR3 here is CASSLEDQNNEQFF. DNA for the CDR3: TGTGCCAGCAGCTTAGAGGACCAAAACAATGAGCAGTTCTTC.